This entry is about one TCR beta chain. Its antigen is still unknown. In the PCR, 60 Vbeta and 13 Jbeta primers were used. Assay used: immunoSEQ multiplex PCR; TCRdb lists only in-frame clones, some missing. The data hold 150,000 to 200,000 clones, with about 80% observed a single time. This sample was included in a study of cytomegalovirus exposure and HLA in healthy donors. Germline lookup yields CDR1 SGHRS and CDR2 YFSETQ. This CDR3 has 16 amino acids. Trimming cost V 4 bases and J 4 bases; bases outside gene matches: 8. Whole-study results and caveats: One cluster of highly shared sequence variants probably arose as a sequencing artifact. A later analysis by the authors found several of the most significant clusters apparently linked to common viral pathogens. The CMV antigen specificity of a few CMV-associated chains was confirmed through in vitro analysis.

The receptor was isolated from a woman aged 18-30 years in good health and CMV-seropositive. This chain connects TRBV5-1 to TRBJ1-1; 12 bases line up with TRBD1. Specimen: PBMCs. The CDR3 here is CASSLGQGAPGTEAFF. In DNA, the CDR3 is TGCGCCAGCAGCCTGGGACAGGGGGCTCCGGGCACTGAAGCTTTCTTT.